This T cell receptor (beta chain) is from a study of shared clonotypes between healthy human individuals. Broader study findings: Compared with memory subsets, naive subsets generally had larger estimated richness. Genetic and exposure-history diversity was limited by the small donor number. Clonotype sharing among donors likely depends on sequencing depth.

The table came from immunoSEQ multiplex PCR; TCRdb's copy has only in-frame clones and leaves some out. The repertoire holds about 1.5 million clones, with roughly 96% as singletons. With regard to this clone: Its antigen is unknown. Other DNA sequences in the same sample also yield this CDR3.

Between the trimmed V and J ends, which lost 0 bases and 2 bases, there was a span of 11 bases. CDR3 size: 15 residues. Germline assignment: CDR1 MNHEY and CDR2 SVGAGI. The chain carries TRBV6-5 and TRBJ2-7; D might be TRBD1 or TRBD2, each matching 6 bases. What was sequenced was naive CD4+ T cells sorted from blood. Subset in this sample: CD45RA+ positively selected. The receptor comes from a man aged 25 to 40 in good health. CDR3 in DNA: TGTGCCAGCAGTTACTCTGGGGGGCGGGCCTACGAGCAGTACTTC. Translation: CASSYSGGRAYEQYF.